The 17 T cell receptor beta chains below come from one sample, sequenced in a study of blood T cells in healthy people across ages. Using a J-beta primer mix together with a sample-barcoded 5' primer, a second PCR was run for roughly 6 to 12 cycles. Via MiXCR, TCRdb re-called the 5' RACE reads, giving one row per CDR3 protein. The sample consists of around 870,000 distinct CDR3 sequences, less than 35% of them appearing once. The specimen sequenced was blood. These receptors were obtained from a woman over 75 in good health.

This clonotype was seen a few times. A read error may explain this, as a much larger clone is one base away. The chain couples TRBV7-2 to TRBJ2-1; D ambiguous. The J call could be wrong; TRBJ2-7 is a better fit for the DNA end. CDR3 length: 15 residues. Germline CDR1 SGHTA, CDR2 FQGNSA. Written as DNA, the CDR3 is TGTGCCAGCAGCTACCGGACCTCCTCCTACAATGAGCAGTACTTC. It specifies CASSYRTSSYNEQYF.

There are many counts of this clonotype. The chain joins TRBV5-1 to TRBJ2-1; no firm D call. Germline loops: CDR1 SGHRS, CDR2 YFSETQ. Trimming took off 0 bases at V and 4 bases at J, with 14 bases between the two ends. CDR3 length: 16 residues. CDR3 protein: CASSLGAGRSYNEQFF. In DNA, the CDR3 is TGCGCCAGCAGCTTGGGGGCAGGTCGGTCATACAATGAGCAGTTCTTC. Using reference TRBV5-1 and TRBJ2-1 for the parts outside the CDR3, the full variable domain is KAGVTQTPRYLIKTRGQQVTLSCSPISGHRSVSWYQQTPGQGLQFLFEYFSETQRNKGNFPGRFSGRQFSNSRSEMNVSTLELGDSALYLCASSLGAGRSYNEQFFGPGTRLTVL.

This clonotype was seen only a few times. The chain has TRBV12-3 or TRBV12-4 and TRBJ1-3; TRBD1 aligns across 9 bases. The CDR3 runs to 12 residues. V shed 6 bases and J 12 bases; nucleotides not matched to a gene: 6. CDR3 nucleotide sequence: TGTGCCAGCAGACAGGGGGCCTCTCACATATATTTT. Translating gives CASRQGASHIYF.

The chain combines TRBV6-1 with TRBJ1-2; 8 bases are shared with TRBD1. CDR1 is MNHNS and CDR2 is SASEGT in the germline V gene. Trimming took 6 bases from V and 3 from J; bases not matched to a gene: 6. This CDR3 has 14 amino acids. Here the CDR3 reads CASSPKDRDYGYTF. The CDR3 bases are TGTGCCAGCAGCCCAAAGGACAGGGACTATGGCTACACCTTC.

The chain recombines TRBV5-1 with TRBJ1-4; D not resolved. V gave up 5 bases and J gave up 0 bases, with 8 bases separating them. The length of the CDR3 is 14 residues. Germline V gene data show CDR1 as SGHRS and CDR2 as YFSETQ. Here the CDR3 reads CASSRDPTNEKLFF. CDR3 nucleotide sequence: TGCGCCAGCAGTCGTGACCCAACTAATGAAAAACTGTTTTTT.

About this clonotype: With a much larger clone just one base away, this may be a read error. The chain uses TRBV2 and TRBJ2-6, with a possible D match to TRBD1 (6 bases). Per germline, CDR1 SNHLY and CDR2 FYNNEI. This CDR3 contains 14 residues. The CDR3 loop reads CASTRTAGANVLAF. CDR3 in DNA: TGTGCCAGCACCAGGACAGCTGGGGCCAACGTCCTGGCTTTC.

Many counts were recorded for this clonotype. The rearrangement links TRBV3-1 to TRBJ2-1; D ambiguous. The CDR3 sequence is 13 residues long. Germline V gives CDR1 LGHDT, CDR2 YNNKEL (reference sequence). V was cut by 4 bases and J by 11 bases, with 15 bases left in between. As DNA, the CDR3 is TGTGCCAGCAGCCGAGAACGTTCTAGAAAGCAGTTCTTC. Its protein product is CASSRERSRKQFF.

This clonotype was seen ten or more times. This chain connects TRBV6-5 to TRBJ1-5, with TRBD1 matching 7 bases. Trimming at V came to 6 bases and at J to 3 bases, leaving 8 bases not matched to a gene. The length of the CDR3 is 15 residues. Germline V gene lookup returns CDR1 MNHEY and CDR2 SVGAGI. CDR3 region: CASRQGTVANQPQHF. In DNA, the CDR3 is TGTGCCAGCAGACAGGGGACAGTTGCCAATCAGCCCCAGCATTTT.

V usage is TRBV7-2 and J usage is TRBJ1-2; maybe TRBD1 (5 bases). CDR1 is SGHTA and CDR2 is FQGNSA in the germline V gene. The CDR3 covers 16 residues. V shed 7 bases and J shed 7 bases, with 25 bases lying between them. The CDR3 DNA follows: TGTGCCAGCACCCAAGCGGGTTCCTTCCGGGGGGGTGGCTACACCTTC. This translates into CASTQAGSFRGGGYTF.

The CDR3 DNA reads TGTGCCAGCAGTTACAGACAGGGGTCGGGTGGCTACACCTTC. Protein product: CASSYRQGSGGYTF. The chain joins TRBV6-2 or TRBV6-3 to TRBJ1-2, with 8 positions matching TRBD1. There are 14 residues in the CDR3. The germline V gene encodes CDR1 MNHEY and CDR2 SVGEGT. V shed 2 bases and J 7 bases; nucleotides not matched to a gene: 6.

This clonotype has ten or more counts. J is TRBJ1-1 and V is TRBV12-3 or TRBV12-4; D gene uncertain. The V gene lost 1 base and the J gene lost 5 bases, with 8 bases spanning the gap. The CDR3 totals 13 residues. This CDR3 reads CASSLGGPTEAFF. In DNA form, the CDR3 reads TGTGCCAGCAGTTTAGGCGGCCCGACTGAAGCTTTCTTT.

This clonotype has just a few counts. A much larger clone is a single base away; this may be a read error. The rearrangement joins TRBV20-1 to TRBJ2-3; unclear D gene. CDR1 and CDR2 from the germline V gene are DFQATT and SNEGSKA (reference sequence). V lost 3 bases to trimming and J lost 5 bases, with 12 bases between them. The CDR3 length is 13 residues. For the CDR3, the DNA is TGCAGTGCTAGGGGGTCATTCGGAGATACGCAGTATTTT. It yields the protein CSARGSFGDTQYF.

DNA for the CDR3: TGTGCCAGCAGGAAAGGGACACGCTCCGGTCCCGGCAATCAGCCCCAGTATTTT. Protein sequence: CASRKGTRSGPGNQPQYF. The V call is TRBV6-2 or TRBV6-3, the J call TRBJ1-5; perhaps TRBD1 as D (6 bases). The end of the DNA is better explained by TRBJ2-3, so the J call may be wrong. This CDR3 spans 18 amino acids. The germline gives CDR1 MNHEY, CDR2 SVGEGT.

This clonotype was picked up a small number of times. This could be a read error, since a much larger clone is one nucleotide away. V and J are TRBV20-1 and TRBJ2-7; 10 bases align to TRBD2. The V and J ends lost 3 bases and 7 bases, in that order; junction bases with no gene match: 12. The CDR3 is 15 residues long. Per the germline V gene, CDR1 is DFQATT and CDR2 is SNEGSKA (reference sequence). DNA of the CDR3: TGCAGTGCTAGTCAAGCGGGGGGGCCATGGGATGAGCAGTACTTC. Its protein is CSASQAGGPWDEQYF.

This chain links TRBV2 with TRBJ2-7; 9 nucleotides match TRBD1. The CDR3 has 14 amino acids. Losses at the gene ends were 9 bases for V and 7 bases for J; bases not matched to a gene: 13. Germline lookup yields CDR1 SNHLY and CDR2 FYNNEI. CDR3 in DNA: TGTGCCAGTCAAATGGACAGGGGTTTGGATGAGCAGTACTTC. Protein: CASQMDRGLDEQYF. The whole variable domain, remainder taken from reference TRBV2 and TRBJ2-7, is EPEVTQTPSHQVTQMGQEVILRCVPISNHLYFYWYRQILGQKVEFLVSFYNNEISEKSEIFDDQFSVERPDGSNFTLKIRSTKLEDSAMYFCASQMDRGLDEQYFGPGTRLTVT.

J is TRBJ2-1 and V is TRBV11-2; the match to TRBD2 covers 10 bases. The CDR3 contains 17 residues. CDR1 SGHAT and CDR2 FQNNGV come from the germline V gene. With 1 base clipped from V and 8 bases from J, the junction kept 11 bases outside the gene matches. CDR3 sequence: CASSLVLSSGSVHEQFF. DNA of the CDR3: TGTGCCAGCAGCTTAGTACTCTCTAGCGGGAGCGTGCATGAGCAGTTCTTC.

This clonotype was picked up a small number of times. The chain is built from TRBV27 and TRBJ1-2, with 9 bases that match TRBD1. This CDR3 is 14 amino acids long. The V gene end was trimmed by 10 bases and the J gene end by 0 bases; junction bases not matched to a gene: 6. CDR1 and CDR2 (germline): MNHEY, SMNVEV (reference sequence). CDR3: CATRNRGPNYGYTF. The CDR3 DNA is TGTGCCACCAGAAACAGGGGGCCTAACTATGGCTACACCTTC.